A selection of T cell receptor beta chains follows, all from one sample in a study of blood T cell repertoires in COVID-19. Generated by immunoSEQ multiplex PCR, the TCRdb table keeps only in-frame clones and is missing some. This table holds approximately 140,000 clones, about four fifths found once. Sequencing input: peripheral blood. The receptor source for this set is a woman aged 80 or over with acute or convalescent COVID-19. Each CDR3 is given with its conserved first and last residue. D genes are given only for firm matches. Clone size is given for some rows only: seen once, a few or many times, or a class if the clone is expanded.

clone size	V gene	D gene	J gene	CDR3 protein	CDR3 DNA
-	TRBV4-2	TRBD1	TRBJ1-1	CASSQVSRTGNTEAFF	TGTGCCAGCAGCCAAGTGAGTCGGACAGGGAACACTGAAGCTTTCTTT
-	TRBV19	-	TRBJ2-1	CASSLTSYNEQFF	TGTGCCAGTAGCCTGACTAGTTACAATGAGCAGTTCTTC
-	TRBV5-1	TRBD1	TRBJ2-7	CASSFNQGVGEQYF	TGCGCCAGCAGCTTTAATCAGGGGGTTGGCGAGCAGTACTTC
-	TRBV6-5	-	TRBJ2-7	CASSWTEPNEQYF	TGTGCCAGCAGTTGGACAGAGCCTAACGAGCAGTACTTC
-	TRBV10-3	TRBD1	TRBJ2-1	CAISESSKDRGVYNEQFF	TGTGCCATCAGTGAGTCGAGTAAGGACAGGGGTGTTTACAATGAGCAGTTCTTC
-	TRBV11-3	-	TRBJ2-1	CASSLNQGREQFF	TGTGCCAGCAGCTTAAACCAGGGGAGAGAGCAGTTCTTC
-	TRBV29-1	-	TRBJ1-2	CSVEGAEHYGYTF	TGCAGCGTTGAAGGAGCGGAGCACTATGGCTACACCTTC
once	TRBV2	TRBD1	TRBJ1-1	CASSRQGASTEAFF	TGTGCCAGCTCCCGACAGGGGGCATCCACTGAAGCTTTCTTT
-	TRBV7-9	-	TRBJ1-2	CASSTSRHNYGYTF	TGTGCCAGCAGCACGTCCAGGCATAACTATGGCTACACCTTC
-	TRBV10-2	-	TRBJ2-3	CASWGGGSVTDTQYF	TGCGCCAGTTGGGGGGGCGGGAGCGTGACAGATACGCAGTATTTT
-	TRBV30	TRBD1	TRBJ1-4	CAWAQGSNEKLFF	TGTGCCTGGGCACAGGGGAGTAATGAAAAACTGTTTTTT
-	TRBV15	TRBD1	TRBJ1-1	CATSKEARGYTEAFF	TGTGCCACCAGCAAGGAGGCCAGGGGGTACACTGAAGCTTTCTTT
-	TRBV30	TRBD1	TRBJ1-1	CAWSVTGETEAFF	TGTGCCTGGAGTGTTACAGGGGAAACTGAAGCTTTCTTT
-	TRBV5-6	TRBD2	TRBJ2-7	CASSFPGLAGGKGGYEQYF	TGTGCCAGCAGTTTCCCGGGACTAGCGGGAGGAAAGGGTGGGTACGAGCAGTACTTC
-	TRBV14	-	TRBJ1-1	CASSPVGANTEAFF	TGTGCCAGCAGCCCCGTGGGGGCGAACACTGAAGCTTTCTTT
-	TRBV6-1	-	TRBJ2-7	CASSGIAREVGYEQYF	TGTGCCAGCAGTGGGATTGCGCGGGAAGTCGGTTACGAGCAGTACTTC
-	TRBV30	TRBD1	TRBJ1-2	CAWSVQGWSGYTF	TGTGCCTGGAGTGTACAGGGGTGGAGTGGCTACACCTTC
once	TRBV10-1	TRBD2	TRBJ2-1	CASSDVGLAGADNEQFF	TGCGCCAGCAGTGATGTGGGACTAGCGGGAGCGGACAATGAGCAGTTCTTC
-	TRBV7-2	TRBD2	TRBJ2-7	CASSRGTSGSYEQYF	TGTGCCAGCAGCCGTGGGACTAGCGGGAGCTACGAGCAGTACTTC
once	TRBV7-2	-	TRBJ2-7	CASSLVASATYEQYF	TGTGCCAGCAGCTTAGTCGCTAGCGCTACCTACGAGCAGTACTTC
-	TRBV11-2	-	TRBJ2-3	CASSLVQRTADTQYF	TGTGCCAGCAGCTTAGTTCAGCGGACAGCAGATACGCAGTATTTT
-	TRBV5-6	TRBD1	TRBJ1-1	CASSFQGAYTEAFF	TGTGCCAGCAGCTTTCAGGGGGCCTACACTGAAGCTTTCTTT
-	TRBV5-1	TRBD1	TRBJ1-5	CASSPDRGRGPQHF	TGCGCCAGCAGCCCGGACAGGGGTAGGGGGCCCCAGCATTTT
few	TRBV3-1/TRBV3-2	TRBD1	TRBJ2-2	CASSRRQGINTGELFF	TGTGCCAGCAGCCGCCGACAGGGGATTAACACCGGGGAGCTGTTTTTT
few	TRBV7-2	-	TRBJ1-2	CASSLGMLGLLGPGGYTF	TGTGCCAGCAGCTTAGGAATGTTGGGGCTCTTGGGGCCCGGGGGCTACACCTTC
-	TRBV2	-	TRBJ2-5	CASSTDQETQYF	TGTGCCAGCAGTACAGACCAAGAGACCCAGTACTTC
-	TRBV6-5	TRBD1	TRBJ1-6	CASATDRANSPLHF	TGTGCCAGCGCGACTGACAGGGCTAATTCACCCCTCCACTTT
once	TRBV7-8	TRBD2	TRBJ2-7	CASSSRGTSGSLGLQQYF	TGTGCCAGCAGCTCCCGAGGGACTAGCGGGTCCCTCGGTCTACAGCAGTACTTC
-	TRBV9	TRBD1	TRBJ2-7	CASSATGGAYEQYF	TGTGCCAGCAGCGCGACAGGGGGAGCCTACGAGCAGTACTTC
-	TRBV29-1	-	TRBJ1-1	CSVDSDTNTEAFF	TGCAGCGTTGACTCAGACACGAACACTGAAGCTTTCTTT
-	TRBV3-1/TRBV3-2	-	TRBJ1-1	CASSRGGSVTEAFF	TGTGCCAGCAGCCGCGGAGGGTCGGTCACTGAAGCTTTCTTT
-	TRBV5-1	-	TRBJ2-7	CASSLNSGLGYEQYF	TGCGCCAGCAGCTTAAATTCGGGACTGGGCTACGAGCAGTACTTC